The sample holds many counts of the clone carrying this TCR beta chain. Its antigen is still unknown. With V trimmed by 1 base and J by 7 bases, 4 bases remained unmatched. Germline V gene sequence: CDR1 LGHDT, CDR2 YNNKEL (reference sequence). The CDR3 runs to 15 residues. These data come from a study of CD8 T cells in ankylosing spondylitis. Study-wide points: Blood of patients with ankylosing spondylitis appeared to be characterized by a TCR beta motif of eight or nine highly homologous variants. Disease-associated clones were reportedly significantly overrepresented in matched ankylosing spondylitis synovial fluid.

Making the TCR beta libraries involved quantitative 5'-RACE with molecular barcodes. MiXCR, applied by TCRdb to the 5' RACE reads, yields one record per CDR3 protein. Among around 140,000 distinct CDR3 sequences listed, roughly an eighth were seen once. Sequencing was carried out using blood, either unsorted or a sorted T cell fraction (not recorded which). The rearrangement uses TRBV3-1 and TRBJ2-1, with 10 bases that match TRBD2. The sequence was obtained from a female donor with ankylosing spondylitis or in good health (not recorded which). This CDR3 reads CASSQASGGGNEQFF. In DNA form, the CDR3 reads TGTGCCAGCAGCCAAGCTAGCGGGGGAGGGAATGAGCAGTTCTTC.